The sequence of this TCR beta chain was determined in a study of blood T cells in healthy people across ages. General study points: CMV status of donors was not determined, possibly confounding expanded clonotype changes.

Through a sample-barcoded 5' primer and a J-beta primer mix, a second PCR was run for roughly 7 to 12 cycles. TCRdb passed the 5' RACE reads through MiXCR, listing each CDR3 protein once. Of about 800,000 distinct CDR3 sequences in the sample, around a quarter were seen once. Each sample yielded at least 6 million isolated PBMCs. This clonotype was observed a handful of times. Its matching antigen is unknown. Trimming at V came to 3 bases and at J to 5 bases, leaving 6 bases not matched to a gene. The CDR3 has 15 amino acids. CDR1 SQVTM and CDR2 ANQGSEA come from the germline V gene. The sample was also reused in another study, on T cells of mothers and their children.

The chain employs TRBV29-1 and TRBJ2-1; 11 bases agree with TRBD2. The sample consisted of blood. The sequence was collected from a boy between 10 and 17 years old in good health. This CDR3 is CSVDWGLAANNEQFF. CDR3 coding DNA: TGCAGCGTTGACTGGGGACTAGCGGCCAACAATGAGCAGTTCTTC.